The next 22 T cell receptor beta chains were all read from a single sample in a study of T cell responses to AZD1222 COVID-19 vaccine. This table comes from immunoSEQ multiplex PCR, and its TCRdb copy is limited to in-frame clones, with some not included. Found here are roughly 100,000 clones, approximately 88% of them singletons; the top ten hold around 9%. This specimen consisted of peripheral blood, obtained on day 0 of AZD1222 vaccination. The origin of the receptors is an adult in good health.

This rearrangement joins TRBV6-1 to TRBJ1-1; the D is unclear. This CDR3 contains 14 residues. Trimming stripped 2 bases from V and 6 bases from J, with 13 bases between. The germline gives CDR1 MNHNS, CDR2 SASEGT. CDR3 sequence (DNA): TGTGCCAGCAGTGAATTTACCGGTCCGGCTGAAGCTTTCTTT. Protein product: CASSEFTGPAEAFF.

The chain recombines TRBV10-1 with TRBJ2-3, with TRBD2 matching over 7 bases. CDR1 WNHNN and CDR2 SYGVQD come from the germline V gene (reference sequence). This CDR3 has 15 residues. J lost 2 bases, V lost 5 bases, and 7 bases had no gene match. DNA of the CDR3: TGCGCCAGCAGTCCCACTAGCGACCCCACAGATACGCAGTATTTT. This codes for CASSPTSDPTDTQYF.

This chain links TRBV5-6 with TRBJ1-6; D unresolved. CDR3 length equals 15 residues. CDR1 and CDR2 (germline): SGHDT, YYEEEE. Trimming took 0 bases from V and 2 from J, leaving 6 bases between them. CDR3 region: CASSLEGTYNSPLHF. CDR3 in DNA: TGTGCCAGCAGCTTGGAGGGAACCTATAATTCACCCCTCCACTTT.

This clone was recorded only once. V and J are TRBV27 and TRBJ2-2, with D maybe TRBD1 (6 bases). Between the trimmed V and J ends, which lost 3 bases and 2 bases, there was a span of 16 bases. The CDR3 is 17 amino acids. Looked up from germline, CDR1 is MNHEY and CDR2 is SMNVEV (reference sequence). In DNA form, the CDR3 reads TGTGCCAGCAGTTTTCTCCCACGGACAGCCAACACCGGGGAGCTGTTTTTT. Encoded protein: CASSFLPRTANTGELFF.

The chain joins TRBV4-1 to TRBJ1-1; 7 nucleotides align to TRBD1. Germline lookup yields CDR1 MGHRA and CDR2 YSYEKL. The ends lost 4 bases at V and 2 bases at J; junction bases unmatched: 10. The CDR3 spans 16 residues. The CDR3 loop reads CASSPLHRGANTEAFF. In DNA, the CDR3 is TGCGCCAGCAGCCCCCTCCACAGGGGTGCTAACACTGAAGCTTTCTTT.

V gene TRBV28 combines with J gene TRBJ1-2; unclear D gene. CDR1 is MDHEN, CDR2 SYDVKM, per germline. This CDR3 region has 12 residues. The V end lost 7 bases, the J end lost 4 bases, and 10 bases lay between the germline ends. The CDR3 spells CASNSRGYGYTF. The CDR3 bases are TGTGCCAGCAATTCCAGAGGCTATGGCTACACCTTC.

The chain joins TRBV30 to TRBJ2-2, with D possibly matching TRBD2 (6 bases). Germline CDR1 reads GTSNPN; CDR2 reads SVGIG (reference sequence). This CDR3 contains 15 residues. The V and J ends lost 4 bases and 1 base respectively, with 13 bases between them. The chain's CDR3 is CAWIPGLWNTGELFF. CDR3 DNA sequence: TGTGCCTGGATACCGGGACTCTGGAACACCGGGGAGCTGTTTTTT.

The chain employs TRBV2 and TRBJ1-5, with TRBD1 as a possible D gene (5 bases). There are 14 residues in the CDR3. Per the germline V gene, CDR1 is SNHLY and CDR2 is FYNNEI. V was cut by 3 bases and J by 4 bases, with 10 bases left in between. This CDR3 is CASSEGLGNQPQHF. Here the CDR3 DNA reads TGTGCCAGCAGTGAGGGGCTTGGAAATCAGCCCCAGCATTTT.

In this sample, this clone turned up once. The V and J genes are TRBV5-1 and TRBJ1-4, with D possibly being TRBD1 (6 bases). V gave up 0 bases and J gave up 6 bases, with 12 bases separating them. CDR1 is SGHRS and CDR2 is YFSETQ in the germline V gene. CDR3 length: 15 amino acids. The CDR3 spells CASSLGTGTDEKLFF. The CDR3 DNA reads as TGCGCCAGCAGCTTGGGTACAGGGACCGATGAAAAACTGTTTTTT.

The chain is built from TRBV19 and TRBJ2-7; TRBD1 is a possible D gene (6 bases). This CDR3 has 15 residues. V gave up 11 bases and J gave up 2 bases, with 22 bases separating them. Germline V gene data show CDR1 as LNHDA and CDR2 as SQIVND (reference sequence). The CDR3 DNA is TGTGCCGGAGGCGAAGGGGGAGAAGAAGCCTACGAGCAGTACTTC. Protein: CAGGEGGEEAYEQYF.

This clone was counted a single time. V and J are TRBV6-6 and TRBJ1-2, with 7 bases matching TRBD1. V dropped 6 bases and J dropped 2; count of bases not matched to a gene: 6. The germline CDR1 and CDR2 sequences are MNHNY and SVGAGI (reference sequence). This CDR3 has 14 residues. CDR3 sequence: CASSYRGGNYGYTF. Written as DNA, the CDR3 is TGTGCCAGCAGCTACAGGGGTGGGAACTATGGCTACACCTTC.

The chain combines TRBV9 with TRBJ1-5; D remains ambiguous. V dropped 3 bases and J dropped 0 bases, with 10 bases sitting between them. CDR3 size: 15 residues. Looked up from germline, CDR1 is SGDLS and CDR2 is YYNGEE. CDR3: CASSANPTSNQPQHF. The CDR3 DNA reads TGTGCCAGCAGCGCCAATCCTACTAGCAATCAGCCCCAGCATTTT.

The chain joins TRBV23-1 to TRBJ1-5; 12 bases line up with TRBD1. TRBV23-1 belongs to the ORF category, with a function that is uncertain. V shed 3 bases, J shed 0 bases, and the junction held 9 bases outside the gene matches. CDR3 size: 19 residues. In DNA form, the CDR3 reads TGCGCCAGCAGTCATCCAGGGACAGGGGGCCGGTATAGCAATCAGCCCCAGCATTTT. Protein sequence: CASSHPGTGGRYSNQPQHF.

V gene TRBV4-3 combines with J gene TRBJ1-1; D gene ambiguous. Between the trimmed V and J ends, which lost 0 bases and 5 bases, there was a span of 19 bases. CDR1 LGHNA and CDR2 YSLEER come from the germline V gene. The CDR3 length is 17 residues. CDR3 nucleotide sequence: TGCGCCAGCAGCCAAGATTCGATTATCGGCCTTTTAACTGAAGCTTTCTTT. Translation: CASSQDSIIGLLTEAFF.

The rearrangement links TRBV30 to TRBJ1-5; possibly TRBD1 for D (5 bases). Between the trimmed V and J ends, which lost 2 bases and 3 bases, there was a span of 14 bases. CDR1 and CDR2 from the germline V gene are GTSNPN and SVGIG (reference sequence). The CDR3 has 15 residues. The CDR3 region is CAWSYPGQFNQPQHF. The CDR3 nucleotides are TGTGCCTGGAGTTACCCAGGACAATTCAATCAGCCCCAGCATTTT.

The rearrangement joins TRBV7-2 to TRBJ1-2; TRBD1 agrees at 11 bases. In germline, CDR1 is SGHTA, CDR2 FQGNSA. The CDR3 spans 15 residues. The trim removed 1 base at V and 5 bases at J, leaving 3 bases unmatched. The CDR3 region is CASSLGGTGGYGYTF. The CDR3 nucleotides are TGTGCCAGCAGCTTAGGGGGGACAGGGGGATATGGCTACACCTTC. The full variable domain, with the rest looked up from reference TRBV7-2 and TRBJ1-2, is GAGVSQSPSNKVTEKGKDVELRCDPISGHTALYWYRQSLGQGLEFLIYFQGNSAPDKSGLPSDRFSAERTGGSVSTLTIQRTQQEDSAVYLCASSLGGTGGYGYTFGSGTRLTVV.

This chain uses TRBV28 with TRBJ2-7; D may be TRBD2 (6 bases). The CDR3 loop spans 14 amino acids. Per the germline V gene, CDR1 is MDHEN and CDR2 is SYDVKM. Trimming cost V 1 base and J 4 bases, with 11 bases left between them. CDR3 amino acids: CASSLSGVGYEQYF. The DNA of the CDR3 is TGTGCCAGCAGTTTATCGGGAGTAGGTTACGAGCAGTACTTC.

The CDR3: CASSLMGTGMRTDTQYF. The DNA for the CDR3 is TGTGCCAGCAGCTTAATGGGGACAGGGATGAGAACAGATACGCAGTATTTT. The chain combines TRBV5-5 with TRBJ2-3; 9 bases match TRBD1. This CDR3 is built from 17 residues. Unmatched junction bases numbered 10, after V lost 2 bases and J lost 3 bases. Per the germline V gene, CDR1 is SGHKS and CDR2 is YYEKEE (reference sequence).

The CDR3 DNA reads TGTGCCACCAGTGCCCGGGGGGACTTAAGCTCCTACAATGAGCAGTTCTTC. Residues: CATSARGDLSSYNEQFF. The chain combines TRBV24-1 with TRBJ2-1; TRBD2 matches 7 bases. The CDR3 contains 17 residues. Germline CDR1 is KGHDR and CDR2 is SFDVKD. V shed 5 bases and J 0 bases; nucleotides not matched to a gene: 9.

This chain uses TRBV28 with TRBJ2-1; 8 bases align to TRBD2. Germline CDR1 MDHEN, CDR2 SYDVKM. This CDR3 has 16 residues. The J segment lost 4 bases and the V segment lost 7 bases, leaving 12 bases of the junction unmatched. Written as DNA, the CDR3 is TGTGCCAGCAACCTCCGGGGGGGGAGTAGGTACAATGAGCAGTTCTTC. It is translated as CASNLRGGSRYNEQFF.

This clone was seen a single time. The chain joins TRBV19 to TRBJ2-2; tentative D call: TRBD1 (6 bases). The CDR3 totals 18 residues. Trimming cost V 8 bases and J 0 bases, with 22 bases left between them. Per germline, CDR1 LNHDA and CDR2 SQIVND (reference sequence). CDR3 sequence: CASGFGQPKSANTGELFF. As DNA, the CDR3 is TGTGCCAGTGGTTTCGGACAGCCGAAAAGCGCGAACACCGGGGAGCTGTTTTTT.

This sequence joins TRBV3-1 (or the pseudogene TRBV3-2) and TRBJ2-5; possibly TRBD2 for D (5 bases). The ends were cut back, 1 base at V and 4 bases at J, with 10 bases in the middle. Germline-derived CDR1 and CDR2 are LGHDT and YNNKEL (reference sequence). The CDR3 contains 14 residues. In DNA form, the CDR3 reads TGTGCCAGCAGCCAAGGAGGGCGGGTAGAGACCCAGTACTTC. It encodes CASSQGGRVETQYF.